This passage covers 15 T cell receptor beta chains from one sample sequenced in a study of Graves' ophthalmopathy and Graves' hyperthyroidism. RNA transcripts yielded amplified TCR beta CDR3 regions. The first-round RT-PCR employed HTBI primers together with the Qiagen OneStep RT-PCR kit. A multiplex PCR was then performed as the second round. From the multiplex PCR reads, TCRdb called clonotypes with MiXCR, one entry per CDR3 protein. The table lists 500,000 to 600,000 distinct CDR3 sequences, about 35% of them singletons, with about 4.6% in the top ten. The specimen was peripheral blood or thyroid tissue (not recorded which). These TCRs come from an adult man with Graves' hyperthyroidism.

About this clonotype: A read error is possible here, since a much larger clone lies one base away. V usage is TRBV5-5 and J usage is TRBJ2-7, with unresolved D. Germline assignment: CDR1 SGHKS and CDR2 YYEKEE (reference sequence). The CDR3 contains 12 residues. The CDR3 loop reads CASSYIPYEQCF. In nucleotides, the CDR3 is TGCGCCAGCAGCTACATCCCGTACGAGCAGTGCTTC.

The gene calls are TRBV7-2 and TRBJ2-3; 10 bases map to TRBD2. Germline-derived CDR1 and CDR2 are SGHTA and FQGNSA. V gave up 4 bases and J gave up 3 bases; unmatched junction bases: 7. The CDR3 totals 16 residues. The CDR3 loop is CASSYKAGGRTDTQYF. CDR3 sequence (DNA): TGTGCCAGCAGCTATAAAGCGGGGGGGAGGACAGATACGCAGTATTTT.

The V gene is TRBV24-1, the J gene TRBJ2-1, with 10 bases aligning to TRBD2. CDR3 length: 16 amino acids. J was trimmed by 5 bases and V by 4 bases; bases with no gene match: 7. Germline-derived CDR1 and CDR2 are KGHDR and SFDVKD. CDR3 coding DNA: TGTGCCACCAGTGACCCTAGCGGGAGAGGCGACAATGAGCAGTTCTTC. It is translated as CATSDPSGRGDNEQFF.

The genes are TRBV5-1 and TRBJ2-5; TRBD2 might be the D (5 bases). With 0 bases removed from V and 5 bases from J, the gap between germline ends came to 11 bases. Germline CDR1 and CDR2: SGHRS and YFSETQ. This CDR3 has 14 amino acids. The CDR3 reads CASSLGAAVETQYF. The CDR3 DNA is TGCGCCAGCAGCTTGGGTGCAGCGGTGGAGACCCAGTACTTC.

This clonotype was detected once. Being one base from a much bigger clone, this may be a read error. V gene TRBV28 combines with J gene TRBJ2-7; a possible D gene is TRBD2 (6 bases). Germline CDR1 MDHEN, CDR2 SYDVKM. The CDR3 has 15 residues. V lost 7 bases and J lost 0, with 16 bases in between. The CDR3 spells CASIVMGGASYEQYF. The CDR3 coding sequence is TGTGCCAGCATCGTCATGGGCGGGGCCTCCTACGAGCAGTACTTC.

This chain joins TRBV2 and TRBJ1-1; 7 positions agree with TRBD1. J gave up 1 base and V 6 bases, and 8 bases lay outside the gene matches. This CDR3 region has 15 residues. Germline CDR1 SNHLY, CDR2 FYNNEI. CDR3 in amino acids: CASSPQGTKNTEAFF. The CDR3 nucleotides read TGTGCCAGCAGCCCACAGGGGACAAAGAACACTGAAGCTTTCTTT.

This clonotype was detected many times. The V call is TRBV20-1, the J call TRBJ2-3; no reliable D call. CDR1 DFQATT and CDR2 SNEGSKA come from the germline V gene (reference sequence). V was trimmed by 5 bases and J by 10 bases, leaving 7 bases between them. This CDR3 is 9 amino acids long. CDR3 sequence (DNA): TGCAGTGCTCGCGTTGCGCAGTATTTT. Amino acid sequence: CSARVAQYF.

This clonotype was seen at least ten times. The chain has TRBV2 and TRBJ1-5; D is unclear. This CDR3 is 14 amino acids long. The V and J ends lost 4 bases and 0 bases respectively, with 7 bases between them. The germline V gene has CDR1 SNHLY and CDR2 FYNNEI. The CDR3 sequence: CASSVEGSNQPQHF. The DNA of the CDR3 is TGTGCCAGCAGTGTGGAAGGTAGCAATCAGCCCCAGCATTTT.

Only one count was recorded for this clonotype. This may stem from a read error, because a much larger clone lies one nucleotide away. The genes are TRBV9 and TRBJ1-2; TRBD1 matches at 9 bases. The CDR3 totals 16 residues. The germline gives CDR1 SGDLS, CDR2 YYNGEE. CDR3 protein: CTSSVEPGTGYYGYTF. CDR3 nucleotides: TGTACCAGCAGCGTAGAACCCGGGACAGGGTACTATGGCTACACCTTC.

This chain uses TRBV29-1 with TRBJ1-2, with TRBD1 matching 9 bases. The CDR3 has 12 amino acids. V was clipped by 7 bases and J by 5 bases; unmatched bases: 5. From germline, CDR1 is SQVTM and CDR2 ANQGSEA. The CDR3: CSGTGARYGYTF. The CDR3 DNA sequence: TGCAGCGGGACAGGGGCGCGGTATGGCTACACCTTC.

This clonotype occurred many times. The chain is built from TRBV7-2 and TRBJ2-6; D is possibly TRBD1 (6 bases). The CDR3 covers 19 residues. The germline V gene has CDR1 SGHTA and CDR2 FQGNSA. V was clipped by 1 base and J by 0 bases, with 16 bases between them. The CDR3 here is CASSLGRLGANSGANVLTF. The CDR3 nucleotides read TGTGCCAGCAGCTTAGGGCGGTTGGGGGCGAACTCTGGGGCCAACGTCCTGACTTTC.

The chain joins TRBV20-1 to TRBJ2-7; 11 nucleotides agree with TRBD2. CDR3 size: 16 residues. Looked up from germline, CDR1 is DFQATT and CDR2 is SNEGSKA (reference sequence). The V segment lost 0 bases and the J segment 2 bases; nucleotides outside the gene matches: 6. The CDR3 DNA reads as TGCAGTGCTAGAGATCCCGGGACTAGCGGAGCCTACGAGCAGTACTTC. Its protein is CSARDPGTSGAYEQYF.

This CDR3 reads CASSWGTTPETQYF. As DNA, the CDR3 is TGTGCCAGCAGCTGGGGGACTACCCCAGAGACCCAGTACTTC. J is TRBJ2-5 and V is TRBV27; TRBD2 matches at 7 bases. Trimming cost V 6 bases and J 4 bases; bases outside gene matches: 8. The CDR3 extends over 14 amino acids. Per the germline V gene, CDR1 is MNHEY and CDR2 is SMNVEV (reference sequence).

Note on this clonotype: This may be a read error, as it is one base from a much larger clone. The chain employs TRBV11-2 and TRBJ1-3, with D unresolved. Germline V gene data show CDR1 as SGHAT and CDR2 as FQNNGV. The CDR3 covers 16 residues. The CDR3: CVSSLVPVPSGNTIYF. CDR3 nucleotide sequence: TGTGTCAGCAGCTTAGTTCCCGTGCCTTCAGGAAACACCATATATTTT.

This clonotype has a count of ten or more. This chain joins TRBV7-8 and TRBJ2-7; 12 nucleotides match TRBD2. V shed 5 bases and J 3 bases; nucleotides not matched to a gene: 11. The germline V gene encodes CDR1 SGHVS and CDR2 FQNEAQ. The length of the CDR3 is 17 residues. The CDR3 coding sequence is TGTGCCAGCAGCCTCGCCGCGGGACTAGCGGGTTTCTACGAGCAGTACTTC. Translated, it gives CASSLAAGLAGFYEQYF. The full variable domain, with the rest looked up from reference TRBV7-8 and TRBJ2-7, is GAGVSQSPRYKVAKRGQDVALRCDPISGHVSLFWYQQALGQGPEFLTYFQNEAQLDKSGLPSDRFFAERPEGSVSTLKIQRTQQEDSAVYLCASSLAAGLAGFYEQYFGPGTRLTVT.